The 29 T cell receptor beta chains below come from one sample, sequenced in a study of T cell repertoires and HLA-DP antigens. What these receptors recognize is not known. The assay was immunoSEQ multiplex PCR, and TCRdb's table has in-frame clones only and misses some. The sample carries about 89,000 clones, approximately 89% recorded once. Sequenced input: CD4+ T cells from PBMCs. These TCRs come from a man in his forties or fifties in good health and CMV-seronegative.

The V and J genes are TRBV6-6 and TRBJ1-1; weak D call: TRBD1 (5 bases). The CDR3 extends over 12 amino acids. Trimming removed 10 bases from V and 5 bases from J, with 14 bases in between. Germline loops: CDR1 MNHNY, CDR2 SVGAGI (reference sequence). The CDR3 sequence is CATARGLTEAFF. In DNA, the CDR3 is TGTGCCACCGCGCGGGGACTAACTGAAGCTTTCTTT.

Here the CDR3 reads CASSLVRGQNIQYF. Written as DNA, the CDR3 is TGTGCCAGCAGCTTAGTCCGGGGACAAAACATTCAGTACTTC. The chain employs TRBV11-2 and TRBJ2-4; the D gene could be TRBD1 or TRBD2 (5 bases each). The V end was cut by 1 base, the J end by 5 bases, with 9 bases between. Germline assignment: CDR1 SGHAT and CDR2 FQNNGV. The CDR3 totals 14 residues.

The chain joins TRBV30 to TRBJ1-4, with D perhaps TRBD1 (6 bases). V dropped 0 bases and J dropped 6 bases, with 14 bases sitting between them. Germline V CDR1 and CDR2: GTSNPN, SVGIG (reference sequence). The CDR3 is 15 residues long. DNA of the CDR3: TGTGCCTGGAGTGTGGGCGGGGGGGCTTATGAAAAACTGTTTTTT. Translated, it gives CAWSVGGGAYEKLFF.

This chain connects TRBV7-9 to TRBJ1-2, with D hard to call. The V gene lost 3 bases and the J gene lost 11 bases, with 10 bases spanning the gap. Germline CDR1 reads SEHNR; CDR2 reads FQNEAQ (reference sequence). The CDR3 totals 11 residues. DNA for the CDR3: TGTGCCAGCAGCTTCAACGTGGGTTACACCTTC. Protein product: CASSFNVGYTF. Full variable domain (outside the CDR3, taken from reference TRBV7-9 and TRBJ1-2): DTGVSQNPRHKITKRGQNVTFRCDPISEHNRLYWYRQTLGQGPEFLTYFQNEAQLEKSRLLSDRFSAERPKGSFSTLEIQRTEQGDSAMYLCASSFNVGYTFGSGTRLTVV.

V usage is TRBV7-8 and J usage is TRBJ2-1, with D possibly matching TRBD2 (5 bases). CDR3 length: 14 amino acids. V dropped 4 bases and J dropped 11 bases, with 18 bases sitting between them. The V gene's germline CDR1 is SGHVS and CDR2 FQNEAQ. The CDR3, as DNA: TGTGCCAGCAGCTCCTCTGACTATCGGTCCCAGCAGTTCTTC. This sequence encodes CASSSSDYRSQQFF.

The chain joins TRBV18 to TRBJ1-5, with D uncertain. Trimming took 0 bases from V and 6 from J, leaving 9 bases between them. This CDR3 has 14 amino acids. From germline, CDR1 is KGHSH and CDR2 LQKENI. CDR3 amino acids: CASSPPGSFQPQHF. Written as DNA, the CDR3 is TGTGCCAGCTCACCACCGGGGTCTTTTCAGCCCCAGCATTTT. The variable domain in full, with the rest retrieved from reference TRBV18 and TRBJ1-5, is NAGVMQNPRHLVRRRGQEARLRCSPMKGHSHVYWYRQLPEEGLKFMVYLQKENIIDESGMPKERFSAEFPKEGPSILRIQQVVRGDSAAYFCASSPPGSFQPQHFGDGTRLSIL.

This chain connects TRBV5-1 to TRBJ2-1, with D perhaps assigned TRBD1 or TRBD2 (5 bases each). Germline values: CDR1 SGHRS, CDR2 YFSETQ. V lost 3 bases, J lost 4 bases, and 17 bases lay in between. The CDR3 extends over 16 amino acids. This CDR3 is CASSSGADSLYNEQFF. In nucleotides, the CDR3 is TGCGCCAGCAGCTCCGGGGCGGATTCTTTATACAATGAGCAGTTCTTC.

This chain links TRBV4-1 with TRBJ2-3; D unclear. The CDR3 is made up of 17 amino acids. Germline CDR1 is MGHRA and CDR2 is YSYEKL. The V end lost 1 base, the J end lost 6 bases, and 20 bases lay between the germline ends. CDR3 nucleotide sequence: TGCGCCAGCAGCCAAGTCTCTACCGGGCCCCGTTCGGATACGCAGTATTTT. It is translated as CASSQVSTGPRSDTQYF.

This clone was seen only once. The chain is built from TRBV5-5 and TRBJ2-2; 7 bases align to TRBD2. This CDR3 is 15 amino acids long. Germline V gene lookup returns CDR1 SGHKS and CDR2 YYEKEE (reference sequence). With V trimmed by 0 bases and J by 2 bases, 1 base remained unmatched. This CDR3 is CASSLAGGNTGELFF. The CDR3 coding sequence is TGTGCCAGCAGCTTGGCGGGGGGAAACACCGGGGAGCTGTTTTTT.

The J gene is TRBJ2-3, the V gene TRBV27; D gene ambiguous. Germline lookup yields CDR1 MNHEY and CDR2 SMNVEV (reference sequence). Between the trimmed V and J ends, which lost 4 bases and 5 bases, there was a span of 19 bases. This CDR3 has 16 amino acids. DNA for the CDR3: TGTGCCAGCAGTTCTCCTTTGGTGGGGTTGGGAGATACGCAGTATTTT. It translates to CASSSPLVGLGDTQYF.

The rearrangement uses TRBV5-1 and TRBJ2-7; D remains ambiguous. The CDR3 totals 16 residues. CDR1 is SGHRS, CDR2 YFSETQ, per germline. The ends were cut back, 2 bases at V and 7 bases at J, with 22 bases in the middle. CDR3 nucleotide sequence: TGCGCCAGCAGCTTTTACCCAAGAGGTAAGGTAGGGGAGCAGTACTTC. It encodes CASSFYPRGKVGEQYF. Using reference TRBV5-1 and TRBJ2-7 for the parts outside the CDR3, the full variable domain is KAGVTQTPRYLIKTRGQQVTLSCSPISGHRSVSWYQQTPGQGLQFLFEYFSETQRNKGNFPGRFSGRQFSNSRSEMNVSTLELGDSALYLCASSFYPRGKVGEQYFGPGTRLTVT.

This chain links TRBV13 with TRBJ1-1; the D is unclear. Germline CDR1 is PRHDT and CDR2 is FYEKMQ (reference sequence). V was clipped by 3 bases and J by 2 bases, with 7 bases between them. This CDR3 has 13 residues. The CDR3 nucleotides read TGTGCCAGCAGCTTGCAGAGAAACACTGAAGCTTTCTTT. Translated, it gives CASSLQRNTEAFF.

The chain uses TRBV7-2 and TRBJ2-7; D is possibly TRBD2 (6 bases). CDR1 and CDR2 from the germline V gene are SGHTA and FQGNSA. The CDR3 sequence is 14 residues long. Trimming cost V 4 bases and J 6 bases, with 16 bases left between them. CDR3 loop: CASSSKALATEQYF. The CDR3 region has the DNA TGTGCCAGCAGCTCCAAGGCTCTAGCGACCGAGCAGTACTTC.

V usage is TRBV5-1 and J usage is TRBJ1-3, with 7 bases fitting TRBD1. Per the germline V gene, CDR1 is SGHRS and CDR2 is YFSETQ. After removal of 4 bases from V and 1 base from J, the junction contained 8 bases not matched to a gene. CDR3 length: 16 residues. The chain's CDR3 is CASSLTTGLSGNTIYF. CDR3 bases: TGCGCCAGCAGCCTAACGACAGGGTTATCTGGAAACACCATATATTTT. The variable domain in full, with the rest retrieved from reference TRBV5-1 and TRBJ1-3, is KAGVTQTPRYLIKTRGQQVTLSCSPISGHRSVSWYQQTPGQGLQFLFEYFSETQRNKGNFPGRFSGRQFSNSRSEMNVSTLELGDSALYLCASSLTTGLSGNTIYFGEGSWLTVV.

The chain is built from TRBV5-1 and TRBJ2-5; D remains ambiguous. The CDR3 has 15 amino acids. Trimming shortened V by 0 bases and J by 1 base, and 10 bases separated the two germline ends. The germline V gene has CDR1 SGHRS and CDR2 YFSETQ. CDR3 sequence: CASSLVGYSQETQYF. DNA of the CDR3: TGCGCCAGCAGCTTGGTAGGTTACAGCCAAGAGACCCAGTACTTC.

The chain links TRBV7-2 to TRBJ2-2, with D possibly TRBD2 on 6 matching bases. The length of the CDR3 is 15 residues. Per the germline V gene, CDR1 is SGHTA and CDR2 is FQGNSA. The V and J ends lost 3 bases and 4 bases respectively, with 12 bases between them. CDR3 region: CASSFVGGSTGELFF. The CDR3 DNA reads TGTGCCAGCAGCTTTGTTGGGGGGAGCACCGGGGAGCTGTTTTTT.

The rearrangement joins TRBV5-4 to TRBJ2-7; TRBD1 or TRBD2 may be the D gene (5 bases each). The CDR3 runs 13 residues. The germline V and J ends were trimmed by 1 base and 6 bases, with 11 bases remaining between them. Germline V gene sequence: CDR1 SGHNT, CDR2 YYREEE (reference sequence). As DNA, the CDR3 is TGTGCCAGCAGCTTGCCGGGGACCAGCGAGCAGTACTTC. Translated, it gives CASSLPGTSEQYF.

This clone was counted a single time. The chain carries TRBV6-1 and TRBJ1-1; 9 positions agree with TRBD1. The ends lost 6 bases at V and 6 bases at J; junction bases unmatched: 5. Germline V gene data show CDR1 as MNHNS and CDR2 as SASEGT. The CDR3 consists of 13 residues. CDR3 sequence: CASRRDREAEAFF. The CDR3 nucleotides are TGTGCCAGCAGGCGGGACAGGGAGGCTGAAGCTTTCTTT.

The CDR3 region is CASSQDSTGTAEAFF. In DNA, the CDR3 is TGTGCCAGCAGCCAAGATTCGACAGGGACCGCTGAAGCTTTCTTT. The chain joins TRBV4-2 to TRBJ1-1; 7 bases match TRBD1. Germline CDR1 is LGHNA and CDR2 is YNFKEQ. The CDR3 spans 15 residues. Trimming removed 0 bases from V and 6 bases from J; junction bases left unmatched: 7.

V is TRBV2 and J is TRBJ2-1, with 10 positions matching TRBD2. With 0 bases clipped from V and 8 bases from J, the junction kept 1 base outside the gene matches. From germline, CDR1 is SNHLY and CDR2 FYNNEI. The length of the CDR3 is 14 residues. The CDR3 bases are TGTGCCAGCAGTGAAGCTGGGACTAGCGATGAGCAGTTCTTC. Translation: CASSEAGTSDEQFF.

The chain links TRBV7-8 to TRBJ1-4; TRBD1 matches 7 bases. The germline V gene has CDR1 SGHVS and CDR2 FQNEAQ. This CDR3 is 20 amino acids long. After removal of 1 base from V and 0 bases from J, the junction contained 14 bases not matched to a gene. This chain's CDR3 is CASSLDPRGRGMSTNEKLFF. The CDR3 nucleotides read TGTGCCAGCAGCTTAGACCCGAGGGGGCGCGGAATGTCAACTAATGAAAAACTGTTTTTT.

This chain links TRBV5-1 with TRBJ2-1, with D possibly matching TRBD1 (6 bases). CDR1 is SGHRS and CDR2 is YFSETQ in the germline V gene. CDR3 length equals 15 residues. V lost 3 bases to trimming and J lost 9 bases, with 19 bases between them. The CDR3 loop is CASSSGTSGYSEQFF. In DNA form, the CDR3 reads TGCGCCAGCAGCTCAGGGACAAGTGGATACTCTGAGCAGTTCTTC.

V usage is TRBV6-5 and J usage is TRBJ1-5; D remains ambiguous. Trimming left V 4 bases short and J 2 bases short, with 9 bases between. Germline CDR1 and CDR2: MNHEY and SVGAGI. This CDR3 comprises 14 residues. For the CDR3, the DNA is TGTGCCAGCAGTTCTCAGAAGGGCAATCAGCCCCAGCATTTT. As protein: CASSSQKGNQPQHF.

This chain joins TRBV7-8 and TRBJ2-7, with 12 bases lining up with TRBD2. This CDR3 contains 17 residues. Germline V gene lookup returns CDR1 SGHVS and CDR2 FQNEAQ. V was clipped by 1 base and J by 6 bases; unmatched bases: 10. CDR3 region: CASSLGGASGGVSEQYF. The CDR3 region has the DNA TGTGCCAGCAGCTTAGGTGGGGCTAGCGGGGGGGTGAGCGAGCAGTACTTC.

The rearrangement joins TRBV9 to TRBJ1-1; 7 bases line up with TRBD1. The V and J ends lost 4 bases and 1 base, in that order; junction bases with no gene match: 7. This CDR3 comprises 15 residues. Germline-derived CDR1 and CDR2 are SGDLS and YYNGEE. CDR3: CASSSQGGPNTEAFF. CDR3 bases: TGTGCCAGCAGCTCTCAGGGGGGACCGAACACTGAAGCTTTCTTT.

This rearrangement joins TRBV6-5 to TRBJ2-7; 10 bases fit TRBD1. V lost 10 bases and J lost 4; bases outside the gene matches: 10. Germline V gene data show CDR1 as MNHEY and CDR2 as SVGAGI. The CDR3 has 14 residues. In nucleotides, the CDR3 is TGTGCCACCAAAGCGGACAGGGGGGGGTACGAGCAGTACTTC. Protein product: CATKADRGGYEQYF.

Here the CDR3 DNA reads TGTGCCAGCACCCCCCAGCGGGGCACAGATACGCAGTATTTT. Residues: CASTPQRGTDTQYF. The V gene is TRBV7-9, the J gene TRBJ2-3; possible D gene TRBD2, 6 bases. Germline loops: CDR1 SEHNR, CDR2 FQNEAQ (reference sequence). The CDR3 has 14 amino acids. Between the trimmed V and J ends, which lost 7 bases and 1 base, there was a span of 12 bases.

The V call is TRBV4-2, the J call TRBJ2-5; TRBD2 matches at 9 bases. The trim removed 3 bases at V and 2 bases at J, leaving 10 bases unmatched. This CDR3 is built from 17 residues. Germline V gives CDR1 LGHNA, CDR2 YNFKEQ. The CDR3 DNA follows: TGTGCCAGCAGCCATGACCCGGGGCTAGCGGGGCAAGAGACCCAGTACTTC. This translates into CASSHDPGLAGQETQYF.

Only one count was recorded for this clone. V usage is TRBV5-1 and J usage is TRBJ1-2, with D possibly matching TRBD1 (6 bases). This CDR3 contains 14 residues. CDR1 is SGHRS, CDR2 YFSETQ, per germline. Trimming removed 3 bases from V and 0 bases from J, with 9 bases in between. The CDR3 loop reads CASSSGQTNYGYTF. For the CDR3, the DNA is TGCGCCAGCAGCTCAGGACAGACTAACTATGGCTACACCTTC.